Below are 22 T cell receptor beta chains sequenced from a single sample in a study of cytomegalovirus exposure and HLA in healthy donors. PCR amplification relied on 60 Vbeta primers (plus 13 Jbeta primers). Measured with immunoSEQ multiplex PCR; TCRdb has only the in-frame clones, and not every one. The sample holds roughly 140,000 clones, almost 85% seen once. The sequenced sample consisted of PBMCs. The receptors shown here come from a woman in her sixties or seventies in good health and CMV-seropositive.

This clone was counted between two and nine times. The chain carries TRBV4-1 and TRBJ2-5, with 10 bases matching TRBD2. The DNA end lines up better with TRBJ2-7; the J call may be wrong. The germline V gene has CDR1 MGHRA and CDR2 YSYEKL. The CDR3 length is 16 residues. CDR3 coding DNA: TGCGCCAGCAGCCAAGATCTCACTAGCGGGAACTACGAGCAGTACTTC. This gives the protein CASSQDLTSGNYEQYF.

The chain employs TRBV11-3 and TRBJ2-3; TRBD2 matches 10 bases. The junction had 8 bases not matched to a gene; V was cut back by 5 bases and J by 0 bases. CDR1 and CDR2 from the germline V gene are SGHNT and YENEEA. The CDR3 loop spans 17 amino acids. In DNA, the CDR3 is TGTGCCAGCAGCCCGCGGACTAGCGGTGCTAGCACAGATACGCAGTATTTT. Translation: CASSPRTSGASTDTQYF.

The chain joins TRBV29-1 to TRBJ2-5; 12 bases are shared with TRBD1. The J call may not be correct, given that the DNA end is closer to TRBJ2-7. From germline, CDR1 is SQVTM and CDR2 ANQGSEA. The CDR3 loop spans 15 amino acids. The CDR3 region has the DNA TGCAGCGTGGCCCAAACTCCGGGACAGGGGGCCGAGCAGTACTTC. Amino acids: CSVAQTPGQGAEQYF.

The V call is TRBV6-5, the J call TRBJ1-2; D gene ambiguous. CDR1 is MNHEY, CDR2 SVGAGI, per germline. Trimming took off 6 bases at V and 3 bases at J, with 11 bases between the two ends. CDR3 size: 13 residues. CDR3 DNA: TGTGCCAGCAGGCGCGGGAAGGACTATGGCTACACCTTC. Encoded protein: CASRRGKDYGYTF.

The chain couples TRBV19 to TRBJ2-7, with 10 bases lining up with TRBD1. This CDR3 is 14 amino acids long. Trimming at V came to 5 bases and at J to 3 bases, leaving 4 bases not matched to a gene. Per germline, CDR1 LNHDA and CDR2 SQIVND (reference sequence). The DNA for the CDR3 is TGTGCCAGTAGTCGACAGGGGGCAAACTACGAGCAGTACTTC. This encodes CASSRQGANYEQYF.

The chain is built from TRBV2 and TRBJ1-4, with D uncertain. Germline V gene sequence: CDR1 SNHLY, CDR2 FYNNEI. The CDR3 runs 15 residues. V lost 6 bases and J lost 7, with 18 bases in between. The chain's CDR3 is CASRPQATRGEKLFF. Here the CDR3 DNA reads TGTGCCAGCAGGCCCCAGGCCACACGGGGTGAAAAACTGTTTTTT.

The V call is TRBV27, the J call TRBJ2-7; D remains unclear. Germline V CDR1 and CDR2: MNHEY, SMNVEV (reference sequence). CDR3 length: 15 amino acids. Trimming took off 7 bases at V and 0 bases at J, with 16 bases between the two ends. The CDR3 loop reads CASTPFSSGSYEQYF. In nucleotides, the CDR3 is TGTGCCAGCACCCCTTTTAGCAGTGGCTCCTACGAGCAGTACTTC.

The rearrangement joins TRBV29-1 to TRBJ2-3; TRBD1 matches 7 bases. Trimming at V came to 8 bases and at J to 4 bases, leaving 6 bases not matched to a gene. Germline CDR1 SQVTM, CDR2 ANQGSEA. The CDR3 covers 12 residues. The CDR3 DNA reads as TGCAGCCAGGGGGTCAGGGCAGATACGCAGTATTTT. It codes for CSQGVRADTQYF.

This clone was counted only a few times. The CDR3 region has the DNA TGTGCCTGGAGTCCTCCGGGACTAGCGGGACACGAACGGTTCTTC. Protein: CAWSPPGLAGHERFF. The V and J genes are TRBV30 and TRBJ2-1; TRBD2 matches 13 bases. V lost 2 bases, J lost 15 bases, and 13 bases stayed unmatched. CDR3 size: 15 residues. The germline V gene encodes CDR1 GTSNPN and CDR2 SVGIG (reference sequence).

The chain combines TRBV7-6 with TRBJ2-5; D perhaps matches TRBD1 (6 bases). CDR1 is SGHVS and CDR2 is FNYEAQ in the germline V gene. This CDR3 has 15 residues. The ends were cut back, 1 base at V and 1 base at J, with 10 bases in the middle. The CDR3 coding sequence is TGTGCCAGCAGCTTAGTTCTGGGGGCCCAAGAGACCCAGTACTTC. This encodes CASSLVLGAQETQYF.

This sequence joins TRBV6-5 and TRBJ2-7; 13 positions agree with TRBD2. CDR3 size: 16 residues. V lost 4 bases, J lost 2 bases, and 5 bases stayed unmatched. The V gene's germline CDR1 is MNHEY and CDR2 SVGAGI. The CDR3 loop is CASSSRGLAGTYEQYF. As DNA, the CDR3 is TGTGCCAGCAGTTCCCGGGGACTAGCGGGGACCTACGAGCAGTACTTC.

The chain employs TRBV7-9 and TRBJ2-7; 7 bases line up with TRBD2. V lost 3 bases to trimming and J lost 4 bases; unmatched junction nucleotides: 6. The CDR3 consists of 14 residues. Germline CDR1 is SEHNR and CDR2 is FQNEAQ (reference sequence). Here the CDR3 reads CASSFGSGPYEQYF. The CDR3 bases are TGTGCCAGCAGCTTCGGTAGCGGGCCTTACGAGCAGTACTTC.

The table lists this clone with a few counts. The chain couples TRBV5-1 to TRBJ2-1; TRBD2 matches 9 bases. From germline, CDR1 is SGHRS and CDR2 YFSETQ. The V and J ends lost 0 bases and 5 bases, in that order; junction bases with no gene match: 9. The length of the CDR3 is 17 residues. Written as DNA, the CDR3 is TGCGCCAGCAGCTTGGCCATGAGACTAGCGGCAAACAATGAGCAGTTCTTC. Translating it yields CASSLAMRLAANNEQFF.

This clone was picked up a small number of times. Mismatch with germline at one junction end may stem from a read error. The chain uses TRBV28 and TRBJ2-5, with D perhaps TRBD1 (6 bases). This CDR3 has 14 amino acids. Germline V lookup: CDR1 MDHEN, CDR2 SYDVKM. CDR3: CASSPFENREIQYF. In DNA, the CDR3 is TGTGCCAGCAGCCCCTTTGAGAACAGGGAGATCCAGTACTTC.

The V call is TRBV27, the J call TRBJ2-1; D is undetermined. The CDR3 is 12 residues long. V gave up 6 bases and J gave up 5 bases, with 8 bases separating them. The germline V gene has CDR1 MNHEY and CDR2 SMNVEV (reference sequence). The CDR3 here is CASSTNHNEQFF. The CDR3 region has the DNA TGTGCCAGCAGCACAAATCACAATGAGCAGTTCTTC.

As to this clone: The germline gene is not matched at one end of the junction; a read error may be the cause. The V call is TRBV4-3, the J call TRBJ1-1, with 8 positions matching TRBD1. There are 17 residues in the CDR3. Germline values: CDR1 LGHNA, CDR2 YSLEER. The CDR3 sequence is CASSHSPQGARTQAIRF. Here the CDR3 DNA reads TGCGCCAGCAGCCATTCTCCTCAGGGGGCGCGTACCCAAGCTATCAGGTTT.

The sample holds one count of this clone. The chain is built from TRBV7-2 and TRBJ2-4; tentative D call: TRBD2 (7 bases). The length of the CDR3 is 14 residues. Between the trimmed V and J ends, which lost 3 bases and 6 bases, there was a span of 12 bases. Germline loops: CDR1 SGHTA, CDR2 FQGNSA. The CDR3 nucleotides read TGTGCCAGCAGCTTGATCGGGGGGCCAAACATTCAGTACTTC. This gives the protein CASSLIGGPNIQYF.

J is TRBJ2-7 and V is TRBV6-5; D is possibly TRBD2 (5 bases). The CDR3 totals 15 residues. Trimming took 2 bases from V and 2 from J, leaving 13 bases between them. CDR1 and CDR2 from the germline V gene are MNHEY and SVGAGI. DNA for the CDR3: TGTGCCAGCAGTTACGAGGGAATCCAACCCTACGAGCAGTACTTC. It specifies CASSYEGIQPYEQYF.

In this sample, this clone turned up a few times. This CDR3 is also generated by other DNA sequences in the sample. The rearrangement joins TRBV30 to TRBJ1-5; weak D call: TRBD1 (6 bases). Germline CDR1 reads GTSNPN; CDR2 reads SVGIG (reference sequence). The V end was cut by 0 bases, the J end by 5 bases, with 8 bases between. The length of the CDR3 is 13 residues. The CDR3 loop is CAWSVGGDQPQHF. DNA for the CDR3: TGTGCCTGGAGTGTAGGGGGAGATCAGCCCCAGCATTTT.

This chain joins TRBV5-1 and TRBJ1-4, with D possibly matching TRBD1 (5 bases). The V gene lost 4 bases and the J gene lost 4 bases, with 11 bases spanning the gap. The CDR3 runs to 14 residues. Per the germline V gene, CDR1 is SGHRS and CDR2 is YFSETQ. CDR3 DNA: TGCGCCAGCAGCAGAGACAGTTATAATGAAAAACTGTTTTTT. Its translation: CASSRDSYNEKLFF. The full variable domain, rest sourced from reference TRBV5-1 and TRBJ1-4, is KAGVTQTPRYLIKTRGQQVTLSCSPISGHRSVSWYQQTPGQGLQFLFEYFSETQRNKGNFPGRFSGRQFSNSRSEMNVSTLELGDSALYLCASSRDSYNEKLFFGSGTQLSVL.

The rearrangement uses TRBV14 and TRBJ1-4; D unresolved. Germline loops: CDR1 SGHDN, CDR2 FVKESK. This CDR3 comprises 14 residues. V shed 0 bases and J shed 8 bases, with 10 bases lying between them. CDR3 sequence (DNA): TGTGCCAGCAGCCAAGACAGGTCGGGAGAAAAACTGTTTTTT. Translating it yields CASSQDRSGEKLFF. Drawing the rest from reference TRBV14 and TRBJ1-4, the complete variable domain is EAGVTQFPSHSVIEKGQTVTLRCDPISGHDNLYWYRRVMGKEIKFLLHFVKESKQDESGMPNNRFLAERTGGTYSTLKVQPAELEDSGVYFCASSQDRSGEKLFFGSGTQLSVL.

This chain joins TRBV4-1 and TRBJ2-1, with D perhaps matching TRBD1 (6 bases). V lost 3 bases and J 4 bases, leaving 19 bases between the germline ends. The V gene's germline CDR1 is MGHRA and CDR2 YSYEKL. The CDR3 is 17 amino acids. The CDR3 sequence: CASSHQIGDKAYNEQFF. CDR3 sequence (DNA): TGCGCCAGCAGCCATCAAATTGGGGACAAAGCTTACAATGAGCAGTTCTTC.